This T cell receptor beta chain stems from a study of beta chain features in type 1 diabetes. Regarding the study as a whole: PCR might favor shorter templates, equally in patients and controls. Naive, central memory and Treg TCRB repertoires appeared more alike in patients than in healthy donors. In all four CD4+ subsets, TCRB CDR3 length was significantly, moderately reduced in type 1 diabetes.

Sequenced material consisted of expressed TCRB transcripts (all of the isolated RNA was reverse transcribed). The table came from immunoSEQ multiplex PCR; TCRdb's copy has only in-frame clones and leaves some out. Counted here are about 700,000 clones, roughly 12% occurring once; the ten biggest clones make up about 0.02%. About this clone itself: As yet, its antigen is unknown.

The CDR3 extends over 15 amino acids. Trimming pared 0 bases from V and 2 bases from J, leaving 11 bases between. Per the germline V gene, CDR1 is MGHRA and CDR2 is YSYEKL. Sequencing input: naive CD4+ T cells from blood. This TCR came from a man younger than 35 with type 1 diabetes. The rearrangement joins TRBV4-1 to TRBJ2-7, with D maybe TRBD1 (6 bases). The CDR3 sequence: CASSQDNRVAYEQYF. The CDR3 DNA is TGCGCCAGCAGCCAAGATAACAGGGTGGCCTACGAGCAGTACTTC.